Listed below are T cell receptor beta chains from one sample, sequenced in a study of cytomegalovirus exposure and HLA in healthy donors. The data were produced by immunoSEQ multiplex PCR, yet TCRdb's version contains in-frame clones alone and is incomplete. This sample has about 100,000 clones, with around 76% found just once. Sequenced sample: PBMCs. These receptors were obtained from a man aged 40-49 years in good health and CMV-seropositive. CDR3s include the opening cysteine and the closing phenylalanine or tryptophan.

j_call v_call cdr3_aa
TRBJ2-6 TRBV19 CASSTGGGSSGANVLTF
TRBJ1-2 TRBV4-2 CASSQEDRGVGYTF
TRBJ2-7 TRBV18 CASSPPSLSYEQYF
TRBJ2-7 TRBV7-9 CASSSGLAEPKQYF
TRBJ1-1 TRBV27 CASSLRQGNTEAFF
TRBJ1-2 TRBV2 CASRKGTGYDYGYTF
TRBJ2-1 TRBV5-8 CASSHSGSGGPTYNEQFF
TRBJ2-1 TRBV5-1 CASSLDGTTHNEQFF
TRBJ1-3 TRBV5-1 CSSSLMTGHSSGNTIYF
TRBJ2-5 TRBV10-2 CASSEGLGQETQYF
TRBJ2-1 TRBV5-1 CASSGGRPYNEQFF
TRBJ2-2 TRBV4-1 CASSPTGRGNTGELFF
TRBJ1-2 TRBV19 CASTPGSINYGYTF
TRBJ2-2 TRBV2 CASRKPDRVAGELFF
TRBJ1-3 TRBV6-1 CASSSAGNTIYF
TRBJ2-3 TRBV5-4 CASSLEQRGGTDTQYF
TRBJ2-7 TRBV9 CASSGTGGSGAYEQYF
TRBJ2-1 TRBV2 CASSGGEQFF
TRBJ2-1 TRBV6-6 CASSDRYNEQFF
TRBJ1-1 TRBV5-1 CASSLGGTGGTEAFF
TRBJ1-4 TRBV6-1 CASSSGGTGEKLFF
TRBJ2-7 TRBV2 CASSGRDKGSYEQYF
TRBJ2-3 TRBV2 CASIGATTSTDTQYF